The 2 T cell receptor beta chains presented below share a single source sample, sequenced in a study of long-term antiretroviral therapy in people with HIV. Running of the v3.0 immunoSEQ assay took place at survey level. The protocol was immunoSEQ multiplex PCR, while the TCRdb copy is restricted to in-frame clones and leaves out a portion. The sample gives 20,000 to 25,000 clones, about 85% of which show up once; 10% to 15% is in the top ten. The sequences come from unsorted PBMCs, collected 1.6 years after starting antiretroviral therapy. The origin of the receptors is a man between 40 and 49 years old with HIV.

The genes are TRBV4-2 and TRBJ2-3, with 13 bases identical to TRBD2. The ends lost 1 base at V and 0 bases at J; junction bases unmatched: 10. Germline CDR1 LGHNA, CDR2 YNFKEQ. The CDR3 loop spans 20 amino acids. Here the CDR3 reads CASSQASGLAGPTSTDTQYF. The CDR3 DNA is TGTGCCAGCAGCCAAGCCTCGGGACTAGCGGGACCTACTAGCACAGATACGCAGTATTTT.

The sample holds one count of this clone. This chain links TRBV10-3 with TRBJ2-7; 11 positions match TRBD2. This CDR3 region has 19 residues. Unmatched junction bases numbered 18, after V lost 6 bases and J lost 2 bases. CDR1 is ENHRY, CDR2 SYGVKD, per germline. Here the CDR3 reads CAISHRDRPTSGGAYEQYF. For the CDR3, the DNA is TGTGCCATCAGCCACCGGGACAGGCCTACTAGCGGGGGTGCCTACGAGCAGTACTTC.